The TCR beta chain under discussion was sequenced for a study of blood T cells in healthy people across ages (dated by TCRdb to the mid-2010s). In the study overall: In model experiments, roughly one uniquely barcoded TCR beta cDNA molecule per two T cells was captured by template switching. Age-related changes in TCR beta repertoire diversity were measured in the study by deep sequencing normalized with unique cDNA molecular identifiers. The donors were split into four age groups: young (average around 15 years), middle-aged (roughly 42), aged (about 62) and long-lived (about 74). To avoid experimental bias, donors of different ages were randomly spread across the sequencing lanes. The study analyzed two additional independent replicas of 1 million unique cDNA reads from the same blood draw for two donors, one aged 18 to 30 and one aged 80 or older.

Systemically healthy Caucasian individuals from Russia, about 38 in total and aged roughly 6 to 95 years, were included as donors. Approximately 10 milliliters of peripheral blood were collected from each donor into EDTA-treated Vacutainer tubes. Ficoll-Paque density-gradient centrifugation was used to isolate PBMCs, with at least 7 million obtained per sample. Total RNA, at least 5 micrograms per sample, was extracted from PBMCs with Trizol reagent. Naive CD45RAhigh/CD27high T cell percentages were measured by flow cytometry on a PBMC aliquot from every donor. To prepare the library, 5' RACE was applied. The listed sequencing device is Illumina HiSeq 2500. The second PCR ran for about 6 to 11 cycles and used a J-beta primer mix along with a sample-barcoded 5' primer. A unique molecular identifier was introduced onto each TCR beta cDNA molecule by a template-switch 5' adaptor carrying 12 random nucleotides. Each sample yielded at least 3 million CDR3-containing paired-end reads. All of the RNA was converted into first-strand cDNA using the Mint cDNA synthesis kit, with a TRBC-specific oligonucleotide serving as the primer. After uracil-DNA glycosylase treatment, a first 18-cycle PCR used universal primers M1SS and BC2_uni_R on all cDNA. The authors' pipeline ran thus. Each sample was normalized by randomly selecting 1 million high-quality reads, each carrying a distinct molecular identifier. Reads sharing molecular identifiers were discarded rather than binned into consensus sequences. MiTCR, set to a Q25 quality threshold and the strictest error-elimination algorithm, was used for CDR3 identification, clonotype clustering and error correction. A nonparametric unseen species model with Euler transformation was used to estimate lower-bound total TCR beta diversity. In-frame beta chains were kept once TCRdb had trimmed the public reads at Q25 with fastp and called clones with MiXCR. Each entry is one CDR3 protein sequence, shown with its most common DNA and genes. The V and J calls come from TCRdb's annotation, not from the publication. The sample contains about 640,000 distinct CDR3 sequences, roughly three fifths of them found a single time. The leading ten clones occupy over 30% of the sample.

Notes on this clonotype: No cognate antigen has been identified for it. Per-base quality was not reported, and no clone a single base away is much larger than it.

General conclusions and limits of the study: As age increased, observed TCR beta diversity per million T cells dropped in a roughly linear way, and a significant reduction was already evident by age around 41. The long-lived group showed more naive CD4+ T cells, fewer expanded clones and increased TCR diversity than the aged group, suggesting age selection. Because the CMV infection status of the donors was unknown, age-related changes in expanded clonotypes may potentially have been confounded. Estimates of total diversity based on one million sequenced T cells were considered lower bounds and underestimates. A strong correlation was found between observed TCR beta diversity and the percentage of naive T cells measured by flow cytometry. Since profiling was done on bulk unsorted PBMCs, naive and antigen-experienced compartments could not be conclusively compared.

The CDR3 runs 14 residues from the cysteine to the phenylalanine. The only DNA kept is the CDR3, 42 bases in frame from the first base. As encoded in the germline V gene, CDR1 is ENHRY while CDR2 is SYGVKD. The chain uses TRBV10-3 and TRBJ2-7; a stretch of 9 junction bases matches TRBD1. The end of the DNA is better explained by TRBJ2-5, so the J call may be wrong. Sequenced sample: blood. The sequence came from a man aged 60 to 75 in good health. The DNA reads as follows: TGTGCCATCAGTGAGACGGGACAGGGTGAGACCCAGTACTTC. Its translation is CAISETGQGETQYF.